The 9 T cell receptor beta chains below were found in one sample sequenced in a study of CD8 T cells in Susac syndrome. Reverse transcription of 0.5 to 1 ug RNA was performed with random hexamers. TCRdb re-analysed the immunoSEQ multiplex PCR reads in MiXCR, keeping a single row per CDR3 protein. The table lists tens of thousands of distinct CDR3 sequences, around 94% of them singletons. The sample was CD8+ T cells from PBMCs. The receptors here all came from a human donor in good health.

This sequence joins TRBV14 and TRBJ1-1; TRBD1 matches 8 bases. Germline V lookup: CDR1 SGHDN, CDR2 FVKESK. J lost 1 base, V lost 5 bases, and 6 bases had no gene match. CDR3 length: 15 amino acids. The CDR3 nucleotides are TGTGCCAGCAGCAGATGGACAGGGCGGAACACTGAAGCTTTCTTT. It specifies CASSRWTGRNTEAFF.

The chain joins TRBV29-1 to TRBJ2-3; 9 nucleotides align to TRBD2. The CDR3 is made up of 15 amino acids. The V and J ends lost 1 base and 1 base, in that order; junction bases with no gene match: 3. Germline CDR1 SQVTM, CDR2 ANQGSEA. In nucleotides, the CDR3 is TGCAGCGTTGAAGGGACTAGCGTAGGCACAGATACGCAGTATTTT. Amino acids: CSVEGTSVGTDTQYF.

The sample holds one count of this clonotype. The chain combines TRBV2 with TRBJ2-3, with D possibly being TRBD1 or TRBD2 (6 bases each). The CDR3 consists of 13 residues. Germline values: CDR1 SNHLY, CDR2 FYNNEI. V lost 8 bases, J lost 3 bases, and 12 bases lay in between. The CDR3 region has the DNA TGTGCCAGCGGAGGGGGAGAGACAGATACGCAGTATTTT. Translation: CASGGGETDTQYF.

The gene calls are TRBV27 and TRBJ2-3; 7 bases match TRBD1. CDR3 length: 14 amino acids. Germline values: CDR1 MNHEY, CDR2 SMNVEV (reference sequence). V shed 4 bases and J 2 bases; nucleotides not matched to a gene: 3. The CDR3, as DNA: TGTGCCAGCAGTTGGGGACAGAACACAGATACGCAGTATTTT. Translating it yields CASSWGQNTDTQYF.

CDR3 residues: CASTPLSGNQPQHF. The CDR3 DNA follows: TGTGCCAGCACCCCTTTATCGGGCAATCAGCCCCAGCATTTT. The chain is built from TRBV6-5 and TRBJ1-5; D is ambiguous. The CDR3 has 14 amino acids. Between the trimmed V and J ends, which lost 7 bases and 2 bases, there was a span of 12 bases. Germline loops: CDR1 MNHEY, CDR2 SVGAGI.

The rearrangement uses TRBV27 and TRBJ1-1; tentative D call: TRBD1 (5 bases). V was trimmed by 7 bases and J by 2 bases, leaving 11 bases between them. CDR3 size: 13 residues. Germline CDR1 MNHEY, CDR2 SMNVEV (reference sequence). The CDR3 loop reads CASKGRLNTEAFF. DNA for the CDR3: TGTGCCAGCAAGGGACGCTTAAACACTGAAGCTTTCTTT.

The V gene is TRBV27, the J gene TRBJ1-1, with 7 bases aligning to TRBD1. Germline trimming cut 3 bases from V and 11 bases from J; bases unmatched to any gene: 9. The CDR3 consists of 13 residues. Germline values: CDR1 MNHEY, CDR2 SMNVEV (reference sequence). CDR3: CASSFPPGTEAFF. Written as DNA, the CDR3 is TGTGCCAGCAGTTTTCCCCCCGGGACAGAGGCTTTCTTT.

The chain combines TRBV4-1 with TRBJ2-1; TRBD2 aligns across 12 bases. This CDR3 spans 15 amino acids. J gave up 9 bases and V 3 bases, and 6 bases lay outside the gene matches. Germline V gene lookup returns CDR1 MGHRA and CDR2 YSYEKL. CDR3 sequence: CASSHRASGGVEQFF. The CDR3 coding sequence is TGCGCCAGCAGCCACCGAGCTAGCGGGGGGGTTGAGCAGTTCTTC.

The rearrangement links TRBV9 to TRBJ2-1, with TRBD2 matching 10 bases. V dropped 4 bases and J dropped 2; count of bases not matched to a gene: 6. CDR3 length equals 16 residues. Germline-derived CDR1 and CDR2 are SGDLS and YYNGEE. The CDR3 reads CASSSRTSGAYNEQFF. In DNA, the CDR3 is TGTGCCAGCAGCTCCCGGACTAGCGGTGCCTACAATGAGCAGTTCTTC. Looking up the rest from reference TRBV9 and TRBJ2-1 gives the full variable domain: DSGVTQTPKHLITATGQRVTLRCSPRSGDLSVYWYQQSLDQGLQFLIQYYNGEERAKGNILERFSAQQFPDLHSELNLSSLELGDSALYFCASSSRTSGAYNEQFFGPGTRLTVL.